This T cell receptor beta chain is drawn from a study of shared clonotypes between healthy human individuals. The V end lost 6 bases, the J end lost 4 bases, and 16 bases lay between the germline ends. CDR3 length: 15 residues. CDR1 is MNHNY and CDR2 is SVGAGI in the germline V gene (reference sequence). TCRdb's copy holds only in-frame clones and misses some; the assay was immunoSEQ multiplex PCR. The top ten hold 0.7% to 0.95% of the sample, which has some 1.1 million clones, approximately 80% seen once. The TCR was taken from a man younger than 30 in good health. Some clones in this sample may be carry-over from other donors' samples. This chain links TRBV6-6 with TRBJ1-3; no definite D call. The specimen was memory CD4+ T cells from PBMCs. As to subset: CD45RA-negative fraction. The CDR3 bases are TGTGCCAGCAGCTCCCCAAATGTGGGAGGAAACACCATATATTTT. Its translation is CASSSPNVGGNTIYF.